Each of the 16 T cell receptor beta chains below was sequenced from the same sample in a study of CD8+ T cells in alopecia areata. Extracted from the samples, RNA was reverse transcribed into cDNA to serve as the sequencing template. The assay was immunoSEQ multiplex PCR, and TCRdb's table has in-frame clones only and misses some. The table includes about 30,000 clones, approximately 65% detected once. Sequenced material: NKG2D-high CD8+ T cells sorted from blood. These receptor sequences come from a human donor with alopecia areata.

The chain combines TRBV2 with TRBJ2-3, with 7 bases that match TRBD2. The CDR3 is 14 residues long. Germline CDR1 reads SNHLY; CDR2 reads FYNNEI. CDR3 region: CVTRVAGGTDTQYF. In DNA, the CDR3 is TGTGTGACCAGAGTGGCGGGAGGCACAGATACGCAGTATTTT.

The chain couples TRBV30 to TRBJ1-1; D is unclear. The CDR3 has 14 residues. V shed 5 bases and J shed 3 bases, with 16 bases lying between them. From germline, CDR1 is GTSNPN and CDR2 SVGIG (reference sequence). Here the CDR3 DNA reads TGTGCCTGGTACCTTCCGCTCCGGGACACTGAAGCTTTCTTT. It is translated as CAWYLPLRDTEAFF.

A word on this clone: Other DNA sequences in this sample translate to the same CDR3. The chain joins TRBV2 to TRBJ1-2; D is unclear. V lost 3 bases and J 4 bases, leaving 3 bases between the germline ends. CDR3 length: 11 residues. Germline V gene lookup returns CDR1 SNHLY and CDR2 FYNNEI. Written as DNA, the CDR3 is TGTGCCAGCAGTGACACCTATGGCTACACCTTC. It is translated as CASSDTYGYTF. Drawing the rest from reference TRBV2 and TRBJ1-2, the complete variable domain is EPEVTQTPSHQVTQMGQEVILRCVPISNHLYFYWYRQILGQKVEFLVSFYNNEISEKSEIFDDQFSVERPDGSNFTLKIRSTKLEDSAMYFCASSDTYGYTFGSGTRLTVV.

V usage is TRBV29-1 and J usage is TRBJ2-1; TRBD2 matches 15 bases. Germline assignment: CDR1 SQVTM and CDR2 ANQGSEA. With V trimmed by 4 bases and J by 0 bases, 13 bases remained unmatched. There are 20 residues in the CDR3. The chain's CDR3 is CSVVGLAGGRDSSSYNEQFF. The CDR3 DNA sequence: TGCAGCGTTGTGGGACTAGCGGGGGGTCGCGACTCGAGCTCCTACAATGAGCAGTTCTTC.

The V call is TRBV7-9, the J call TRBJ2-7; a possible D gene is TRBD2 (6 bases). Germline CDR1 SEHNR, CDR2 FQNEAQ (reference sequence). The CDR3 sequence is 13 residues long. V was cut by 4 bases and J by 3 bases, with 10 bases left in between. CDR3 sequence: CASSWGDHYEQYF. The CDR3 DNA reads as TGTGCCAGCAGCTGGGGGGACCACTACGAGCAGTACTTC.

The rearrangement joins TRBV4-3 to TRBJ2-5; possible D gene TRBD2, 6 bases. V lost 4 bases and J 3 bases, leaving 15 bases between the germline ends. Germline V gene data show CDR1 as LGHNA and CDR2 as YSLEER. CDR3 length: 15 amino acids. The CDR3 DNA reads TGCGCCAGCAGCCCCCAACGATGGGGGGAAGAGACCCAGTACTTC. Amino acids: CASSPQRWGEETQYF.

This clone ranks as medium-sized. The V and J genes are TRBV4-3 and TRBJ1-1, with unresolved D. Trimming shortened V by 0 bases and J by 1 base, and 21 bases separated the two germline ends. The CDR3 is 19 residues long. Germline CDR1 reads LGHNA; CDR2 reads YSLEER. CDR3 sequence (DNA): TGCGCCAGCAGCCAAGAGGCGGTCGTATTAGGCAGTCGGAACACTGAAGCTTTCTTT. Amino acid sequence: CASSQEAVVLGSRNTEAFF.

The table lists this clone with a few counts. The chain has TRBV28 and TRBJ2-7; 9 bases are a match to TRBD1. Losses at the gene ends were 8 bases for V and 3 bases for J; bases not matched to a gene: 8. The CDR3 runs to 14 residues. CDR1 and CDR2 (germline): MDHEN, SYDVKM. The CDR3: CASSEGQGLYEQYF. In nucleotides, the CDR3 is TGTGCCAGCTCGGAGGGACAGGGCCTCTACGAGCAGTACTTC. The complete variable domain, with remaining parts taken from reference TRBV28 and TRBJ2-7, reads DVKVTQSSRYLVKRTGEKVFLECVQDMDHENMFWYRQDPGLGLRLIYFSYDVKMKEKGDIPEGYSVSREKKERFSLILESASTNQTSMYLCASSEGQGLYEQYFGPGTRLTVT.

The chain carries TRBV6-6 and TRBJ1-2; no definite D call. Germline V gene lookup returns CDR1 MNHNY and CDR2 SVGAGI (reference sequence). CDR3 length: 11 residues. Trimming pared 9 bases from V and 10 bases from J, leaving 15 bases between. CDR3 amino acids: CASVTRWDYTF. The CDR3 coding sequence is TGTGCCAGTGTTACTCGATGGGACTACACCTTC.

This sequence joins TRBV27 and TRBJ2-7; 9 positions match TRBD2. There are 14 residues in the CDR3. The germline V gene encodes CDR1 MNHEY and CDR2 SMNVEV (reference sequence). V trimming: 5 bases; J trimming: 5 bases; junction bases outside the gene matches: 7. CDR3: CASSMIAGAHEQYF. CDR3 coding DNA: TGTGCCAGCAGTATGATAGCGGGAGCTCACGAGCAGTACTTC.

This rearrangement joins TRBV28 to TRBJ2-7; D gene uncertain. The CDR3 covers 13 residues. Trimming removed 6 bases from V and 0 bases from J, with 9 bases in between. Germline CDR1 reads MDHEN; CDR2 reads SYDVKM. CDR3 in DNA: TGTGCCAGCAGCCCAAGTTCCTCCTACGAGCAGTACTTC. As protein: CASSPSSSYEQYF.

V and J are TRBV2 and TRBJ2-4; 10 positions agree with TRBD1. After removal of 4 bases from V and 8 bases from J, the junction contained 8 bases not matched to a gene. The CDR3 length is 15 residues. Per the germline V gene, CDR1 is SNHLY and CDR2 is FYNNEI. The CDR3 here is CASSGQGARLDIQYF. CDR3 nucleotide sequence: TGTGCCAGCAGTGGACAGGGGGCGAGATTAGACATTCAGTACTTC.

This sequence joins TRBV5-4 and TRBJ2-7; 10 bases are shared with TRBD1. V lost 3 bases to trimming and J lost 6 bases; unmatched junction nucleotides: 9. Germline V lookup: CDR1 SGHNT, CDR2 YYREEE (reference sequence). The CDR3 loop spans 15 amino acids. CDR3 DNA sequence: TGTGCCAGCAGCTCCCCCGGGACAGGGGCTAGCGAGCAGTACTTC. This encodes CASSSPGTGASEQYF.

The chain has TRBV2 and TRBJ2-1; D gene uncertain. V lost 6 bases to trimming and J lost 9 bases, with 15 bases between them. Looked up from germline, CDR1 is SNHLY and CDR2 is FYNNEI. This CDR3 spans 13 amino acids. Here the CDR3 reads CASRKPLEIEQFF. DNA of the CDR3: TGTGCCAGCAGGAAACCTCTAGAGATTGAGCAGTTCTTC.

The chain employs TRBV5-1 and TRBJ2-7; D tentatively reads TRBD1 or TRBD2 (5 bases each). V lost 2 bases and J lost 0, with 9 bases in between. This CDR3 spans 14 amino acids. Germline-derived CDR1 and CDR2 are SGHRS and YFSETQ. CDR3 sequence reads: CASSFGTDSYEQYF. Written as DNA, the CDR3 is TGCGCCAGCAGCTTTGGGACCGACTCCTACGAGCAGTACTTC.

The rearrangement joins TRBV29-1 to TRBJ1-1; 9 bases agree with TRBD1. Germline lookup yields CDR1 SQVTM and CDR2 ANQGSEA. The CDR3 loop spans 11 amino acids. The junction had 5 bases not matched to a gene; V was cut back by 8 bases and J by 7 bases. Here the CDR3 DNA reads TGCAGCATACAGGGGGCGATTGAAGCTTTCTTT. Translation gives CSIQGAIEAFF. The whole variable domain, remainder taken from reference TRBV29-1 and TRBJ1-1, is SAVISQKPSRDICQRGTSLTIQCQVDSQVTMMFWYRQQPGQSLTLIATANQGSEATYESGFVIDKFPISRPNLTFSTLTVSNMSPEDSSIYLCSIQGAIEAFFGQGTRLTVV.